Listed here are 28 T cell receptor beta chains from one sample, sequenced in a study of cytomegalovirus exposure and HLA in healthy donors. Assay used: immunoSEQ multiplex PCR; TCRdb lists only in-frame clones, some missing. This sample carries roughly 330,000 clones, approximately 90% of them seen once, and the ten largest clones take over 1%. Sequenced input: PBMCs. The receptors derive from a woman aged 25 to 45 in good health and CMV-seropositive.

The rearrangement uses TRBV4-2 and TRBJ2-3, with 9 nucleotides matching TRBD2. Germline lookup yields CDR1 LGHNA and CDR2 YNFKEQ. This CDR3 is 17 amino acids long. Trimming removed 3 bases from V and 4 bases from J; junction bases left unmatched: 11. The CDR3, as DNA: TGTGCCAGCAGCCACCCTGGGGCTAGCGGGATATCAGATACGCAGTATTTT. Its translation is CASSHPGASGISDTQYF.

This clone has more than one count but fewer than ten. The sample has other DNA sequences that encode this CDR3 too. The chain links TRBV15 to TRBJ2-5; D is unresolved. V lost 1 base to trimming and J lost 4 bases, with 4 bases between them. Germline CDR1 reads LNHNV; CDR2 reads YYDKDF (reference sequence). The length of the CDR3 is 12 residues. The CDR3 DNA is TGTGCCACCAGCAGAGGAGGAGAGACCCAGTACTTC. Amino acid sequence: CATSRGGETQYF.

The V and J genes are TRBV7-6 and TRBJ2-7; D is undetermined. V shed 2 bases and J shed 3 bases, with 5 bases lying between them. The CDR3 runs 12 residues. CDR1 is SGHVS and CDR2 is FNYEAQ in the germline V gene. The DNA for the CDR3 is TGTGCCAGCAGCTTACCAGGCTACGAGCAGTACTTC. It yields the protein CASSLPGYEQYF. The full variable domain, with the rest looked up from reference TRBV7-6 and TRBJ2-7, is GAGVSQSPRYKVTKRGQDVALRCDPISGHVSLYWYRQALGQGPEFLTYFNYEAQQDKSGLPNDRFSAERPEGSISTLTIQRTEQRDSAMYRCASSLPGYEQYFGPGTRLTVT.

The rearrangement joins TRBV5-1 to TRBJ1-2; D gene unclear. Trimming shortened V by 7 bases and J by 8 bases, and 24 bases separated the two germline ends. The CDR3 length is 15 residues. CDR1 and CDR2 from the germline V gene are SGHRS and YFSETQ. The CDR3 is CASAKPDPALGGYTF. The CDR3 DNA is TGCGCCAGCGCCAAGCCGGATCCAGCCCTGGGGGGCTACACCTTC. Combining the CDR3 with reference TRBV5-1 and TRBJ1-2 gives the whole variable domain KAGVTQTPRYLIKTRGQQVTLSCSPISGHRSVSWYQQTPGQGLQFLFEYFSETQRNKGNFPGRFSGRQFSNSRSEMNVSTLELGDSALYLCASAKPDPALGGYTFGSGTRLTVV.

The chain has TRBV4-1 and TRBJ2-1, with 7 bases that match TRBD1. The germline V gene encodes CDR1 MGHRA and CDR2 YSYEKL. This CDR3 is built from 16 residues. J lost 6 bases, V lost 1 base, and 9 bases had no gene match. This chain's CDR3 is CASSQGDSLAGNEQFF. The CDR3 DNA reads TGCGCCAGCAGCCAAGGGGACAGTTTAGCAGGCAATGAGCAGTTCTTC.

The chain combines TRBV29-1 with TRBJ1-4; TRBD1 aligns across 9 bases. CDR3 length: 16 residues. After removal of 0 bases from V and 6 bases from J, the junction contained 8 bases not matched to a gene. Germline V gene data show CDR1 as SQVTM and CDR2 as ANQGSEA. CDR3 region: CSVEDPTGGRDEKLFF. CDR3 DNA: TGCAGCGTTGAAGACCCAACAGGGGGCAGAGATGAAAAACTGTTTTTT.

V gene TRBV27 combines with J gene TRBJ1-2; D unclear. The CDR3 totals 15 residues. Germline V lookup: CDR1 MNHEY, CDR2 SMNVEV (reference sequence). Trimming removed 6 bases at V and 0 bases at J, with 14 bases between. CDR3 amino acids: CASRDWTDTNYGYTF. CDR3 sequence (DNA): TGTGCCAGCAGGGATTGGACGGATACTAACTATGGCTACACCTTC.

The V gene is TRBV11-2, the J gene TRBJ1-4; 9 nucleotides line up with TRBD1. The CDR3 is 14 residues long. The germline V gene has CDR1 SGHAT and CDR2 FQNNGV. The V and J ends lost 3 bases and 7 bases, in that order; junction bases with no gene match: 3. The CDR3 nucleotides are TGTGCCAGCAGCTTGGGACAGGGAGGTGAAAAACTGTTTTTT. Protein product: CASSLGQGGEKLFF.

The rearrangement uses TRBV5-1 and TRBJ1-4; weak D call: TRBD1 (5 bases). The CDR3 length is 13 residues. Trimming shortened V by 2 bases and J by 4 bases, and 6 bases separated the two germline ends. CDR1 and CDR2 from the germline V gene are SGHRS and YFSETQ. CDR3 in amino acids: CASSLQDNEKLFF. The CDR3 region has the DNA TGCGCCAGCAGCTTACAGGATAATGAAAAACTGTTTTTT.

V gene TRBV13 combines with J gene TRBJ1-4; no clear D gene. This CDR3 is 13 amino acids long. Trimming left V 2 bases short and J 6 bases short, with 7 bases between. Germline CDR1 and CDR2: PRHDT and FYEKMQ (reference sequence). The CDR3 loop reads CASSLSADEKLFF. The CDR3 bases are TGTGCCAGCAGCTTATCGGCAGATGAAAAACTGTTTTTT.

The rearrangement links TRBV7-8 to TRBJ2-1; D ambiguous. Germline-derived CDR1 and CDR2 are SGHVS and FQNEAQ. With 4 bases removed from V and 9 bases from J, the gap between germline ends came to 7 bases. This CDR3 contains 11 residues. The CDR3 coding sequence is TGTGCCAGCAGCTCCCCAGCTGAGCAGTTCTTC. This translates into CASSSPAEQFF.

A few counts support this clone. The V and J genes are TRBV7-9 and TRBJ1-5; possibly TRBD1 for D (5 bases). V lost 0 bases and J 3 bases, leaving 9 bases between the germline ends. Looked up from germline, CDR1 is SEHNR and CDR2 is FQNEAQ (reference sequence). The CDR3 loop spans 15 amino acids. The CDR3 bases are TGTGCCAGCAGCTTAGCCTGGGGGGACAATCAGCCCCAGCATTTT. Translating it yields CASSLAWGDNQPQHF.

This chain links TRBV7-2 with TRBJ2-3; 16 bases are shared with TRBD2. CDR3 length: 17 amino acids. Trimming removed 4 bases from V and 2 bases from J; junction bases left unmatched: 3. Looked up from germline, CDR1 is SGHTA and CDR2 is FQGNSA. The CDR3 bases are TGTGCCAGCAGCTCGGGACTAGCGGGAGGGGTCACAGATACGCAGTATTTT. Translating gives CASSSGLAGGVTDTQYF.

V usage is TRBV5-1 and J usage is TRBJ2-7, with a tentative D call TRBD2 (5 bases). CDR3 size: 13 residues. Trimming removed 3 bases at V and 6 bases at J, with 13 bases between. The germline V gene encodes CDR1 SGHRS and CDR2 YFSETQ. DNA for the CDR3: TGCGCCAGCAGCTCACCTAGCTGGCCCGAGCAGTACTTC. Its translation: CASSSPSWPEQYF.

This rearrangement joins TRBV7-2 to TRBJ2-2; 7 positions agree with TRBD1. Germline CDR1 reads SGHTA; CDR2 reads FQGNSA. V lost 2 bases and J lost 7; bases outside the gene matches: 4. This CDR3 comprises 14 residues. CDR3 in DNA: TGTGCCAGCAGCTTAATCAGGGGGAGCGGGGAGCTGTTTTTT. Translation: CASSLIRGSGELFF.

The rearrangement links TRBV4-1 to TRBJ2-7; tentative D call: TRBD1 (6 bases). The CDR3 loop spans 17 amino acids. Trimming took off 4 bases at V and 1 base at J, with 20 bases between the two ends. The V gene's germline CDR1 is MGHRA and CDR2 YSYEKL. The chain's CDR3 is CASSPSSSGHDSYEQYF. CDR3 bases: TGCGCCAGCAGCCCGTCTTCGTCGGGACACGATTCCTACGAGCAGTACTTC.

As for this clone: The sample carries other DNA sequences with the same CDR3. The chain uses TRBV6-5 and TRBJ2-7; no definite D call. The CDR3 extends over 13 amino acids. Between the trimmed V and J ends, which lost 0 bases and 4 bases, there was a span of 7 bases. CDR1 is MNHEY and CDR2 is SVGAGI in the germline V gene. The CDR3 coding sequence is TGTGCCAGCAGTTACTCAGGCCTGTACGAGCAGTACTTC. Protein: CASSYSGLYEQYF.

The chain is built from TRBV15 and TRBJ2-5; the D gene is possibly TRBD1 (6 bases). CDR3 length: 14 residues. The germline gives CDR1 LNHNV, CDR2 YYDKDF (reference sequence). The germline V and J ends were trimmed by 1 base and 2 bases, with 8 bases remaining between them. This CDR3 is CATSRGGQQETQYF. The CDR3 DNA follows: TGTGCCACCAGCAGAGGGGGGCAACAAGAGACCCAGTACTTC.

This clone was detected only a few times. J is TRBJ1-2 and V is TRBV11-2, with a possible D match to TRBD1 (5 bases). Germline V gives CDR1 SGHAT, CDR2 FQNNGV. The CDR3 sequence is 12 residues long. V was trimmed by 1 base and J by 8 bases, leaving 8 bases between them. The CDR3 protein is CASSLAGLGYTF. The CDR3 DNA sequence: TGTGCCAGCAGCTTAGCAGGGCTGGGCTACACCTTC.

This clone was counted between two and nine times. The chain links TRBV5-4 to TRBJ1-2; D gene ambiguous. V lost 1 base to trimming and J lost 2 bases, with 12 bases between them. Looked up from germline, CDR1 is SGHNT and CDR2 is YYREEE (reference sequence). The CDR3 has 15 residues. In nucleotides, the CDR3 is TGTGCCAGCAGCTTGTACCCAGGATCCAACTATGGCTACACCTTC. Translated: CASSLYPGSNYGYTF.

CDR3 region: CASNPGGSSYNEQFF. The CDR3 DNA follows: TGTGCCAGCAACCCGGGCGGGAGCTCCTACAATGAGCAGTTCTTC. The chain couples TRBV5-4 to TRBJ2-1; TRBD2 aligns across 7 bases. This CDR3 has 15 residues. CDR1 and CDR2 from the germline V gene are SGHNT and YYREEE (reference sequence). The trim removed 6 bases at V and 0 bases at J, leaving 6 bases unmatched.

This sequence joins TRBV7-6 and TRBJ2-7; D not resolved. Germline CDR1 is SGHVS and CDR2 is FNYEAQ. The CDR3 is 13 residues long. Between the trimmed V and J ends, which lost 1 base and 5 bases, there was a span of 9 bases. The CDR3 DNA is TGTGCCAGCAGCTTAGACAGTAGGGACGAGCAGTACTTC. Its protein is CASSLDSRDEQYF.

This clone was detected once. The chain couples TRBV7-6 to TRBJ2-2; the D is unclear. V lost 5 bases and J lost 4, with 17 bases in between. Per the germline V gene, CDR1 is SGHVS and CDR2 is FNYEAQ. This CDR3 has 16 amino acids. The CDR3 DNA reads as TGTGCCAGCAGCCCCACCGCCCTTTTGAGCACCGGGGAGCTGTTTTTT. Protein sequence: CASSPTALLSTGELFF.

The chain uses TRBV29-1 and TRBJ2-1; D is ambiguous. This CDR3 is 14 amino acids long. Trimming cost V 4 bases and J 7 bases, with 17 bases left between them. CDR1 SQVTM and CDR2 ANQGSEA come from the germline V gene. CDR3 protein: CSVVFDPVWNEQFF. As DNA, the CDR3 is TGCAGCGTTGTTTTTGACCCCGTTTGGAATGAGCAGTTCTTC.

V is TRBV7-6 and J is TRBJ2-7, with 7 bases matching TRBD1. Germline V gene sequence: CDR1 SGHVS, CDR2 FNYEAQ. The V segment lost 0 bases and the J segment 2 bases; nucleotides outside the gene matches: 4. This CDR3 has 15 residues. The CDR3 sequence is CASSLAAQGTYEQYF. CDR3 bases: TGTGCCAGCAGCTTAGCCGCACAGGGGACCTACGAGCAGTACTTC.

The chain couples TRBV19 to TRBJ2-7; D is unresolved. Deletions cut 7 bases from V and 4 bases from J, with 11 bases between. The germline CDR1 and CDR2 sequences are LNHDA and SQIVND (reference sequence). The length of the CDR3 is 12 residues. The CDR3 bases are TGTGCCAGTAAGGGCAGCGCGTACGAGCAGTACTTC. This codes for CASKGSAYEQYF. The full variable domain, completed using reference TRBV19 and TRBJ2-7, is DGGITQSPKYLFRKEGQNVTLSCEQNLNHDAMYWYRQDPGQGLRLIYYSQIVNDFQKGDIAEGYSVSREKKESFPLTVTSAQKNPTAFYLCASKGSAYEQYFGPGTRLTVT.

The count of this clone is one. The V gene is TRBV5-6, the J gene TRBJ1-5; 7 nucleotides align to TRBD1. The CDR3 has 17 amino acids. CDR1 SGHDT and CDR2 YYEEEE come from the germline V gene. V trimming: 3 bases; J trimming: 4 bases; junction bases outside the gene matches: 13. CDR3 nucleotide sequence: TGTGCCAGCAGCTCTGGGGCAGGGGGTGTGAAGAATCAGCCCCAGCATTTT. This gives the protein CASSSGAGGVKNQPQHF.

The chain is built from TRBV9 and TRBJ2-7; perhaps TRBD2 as D (6 bases). Germline lookup yields CDR1 SGDLS and CDR2 YYNGEE. The CDR3 sequence is 13 residues long. V was shortened by 0 bases and J by 3 bases, with 7 bases between the two germline ends. The CDR3 region is CASSVGGVYEQYF. In DNA, the CDR3 is TGTGCCAGCAGCGTAGGGGGGGTCTACGAGCAGTACTTC.